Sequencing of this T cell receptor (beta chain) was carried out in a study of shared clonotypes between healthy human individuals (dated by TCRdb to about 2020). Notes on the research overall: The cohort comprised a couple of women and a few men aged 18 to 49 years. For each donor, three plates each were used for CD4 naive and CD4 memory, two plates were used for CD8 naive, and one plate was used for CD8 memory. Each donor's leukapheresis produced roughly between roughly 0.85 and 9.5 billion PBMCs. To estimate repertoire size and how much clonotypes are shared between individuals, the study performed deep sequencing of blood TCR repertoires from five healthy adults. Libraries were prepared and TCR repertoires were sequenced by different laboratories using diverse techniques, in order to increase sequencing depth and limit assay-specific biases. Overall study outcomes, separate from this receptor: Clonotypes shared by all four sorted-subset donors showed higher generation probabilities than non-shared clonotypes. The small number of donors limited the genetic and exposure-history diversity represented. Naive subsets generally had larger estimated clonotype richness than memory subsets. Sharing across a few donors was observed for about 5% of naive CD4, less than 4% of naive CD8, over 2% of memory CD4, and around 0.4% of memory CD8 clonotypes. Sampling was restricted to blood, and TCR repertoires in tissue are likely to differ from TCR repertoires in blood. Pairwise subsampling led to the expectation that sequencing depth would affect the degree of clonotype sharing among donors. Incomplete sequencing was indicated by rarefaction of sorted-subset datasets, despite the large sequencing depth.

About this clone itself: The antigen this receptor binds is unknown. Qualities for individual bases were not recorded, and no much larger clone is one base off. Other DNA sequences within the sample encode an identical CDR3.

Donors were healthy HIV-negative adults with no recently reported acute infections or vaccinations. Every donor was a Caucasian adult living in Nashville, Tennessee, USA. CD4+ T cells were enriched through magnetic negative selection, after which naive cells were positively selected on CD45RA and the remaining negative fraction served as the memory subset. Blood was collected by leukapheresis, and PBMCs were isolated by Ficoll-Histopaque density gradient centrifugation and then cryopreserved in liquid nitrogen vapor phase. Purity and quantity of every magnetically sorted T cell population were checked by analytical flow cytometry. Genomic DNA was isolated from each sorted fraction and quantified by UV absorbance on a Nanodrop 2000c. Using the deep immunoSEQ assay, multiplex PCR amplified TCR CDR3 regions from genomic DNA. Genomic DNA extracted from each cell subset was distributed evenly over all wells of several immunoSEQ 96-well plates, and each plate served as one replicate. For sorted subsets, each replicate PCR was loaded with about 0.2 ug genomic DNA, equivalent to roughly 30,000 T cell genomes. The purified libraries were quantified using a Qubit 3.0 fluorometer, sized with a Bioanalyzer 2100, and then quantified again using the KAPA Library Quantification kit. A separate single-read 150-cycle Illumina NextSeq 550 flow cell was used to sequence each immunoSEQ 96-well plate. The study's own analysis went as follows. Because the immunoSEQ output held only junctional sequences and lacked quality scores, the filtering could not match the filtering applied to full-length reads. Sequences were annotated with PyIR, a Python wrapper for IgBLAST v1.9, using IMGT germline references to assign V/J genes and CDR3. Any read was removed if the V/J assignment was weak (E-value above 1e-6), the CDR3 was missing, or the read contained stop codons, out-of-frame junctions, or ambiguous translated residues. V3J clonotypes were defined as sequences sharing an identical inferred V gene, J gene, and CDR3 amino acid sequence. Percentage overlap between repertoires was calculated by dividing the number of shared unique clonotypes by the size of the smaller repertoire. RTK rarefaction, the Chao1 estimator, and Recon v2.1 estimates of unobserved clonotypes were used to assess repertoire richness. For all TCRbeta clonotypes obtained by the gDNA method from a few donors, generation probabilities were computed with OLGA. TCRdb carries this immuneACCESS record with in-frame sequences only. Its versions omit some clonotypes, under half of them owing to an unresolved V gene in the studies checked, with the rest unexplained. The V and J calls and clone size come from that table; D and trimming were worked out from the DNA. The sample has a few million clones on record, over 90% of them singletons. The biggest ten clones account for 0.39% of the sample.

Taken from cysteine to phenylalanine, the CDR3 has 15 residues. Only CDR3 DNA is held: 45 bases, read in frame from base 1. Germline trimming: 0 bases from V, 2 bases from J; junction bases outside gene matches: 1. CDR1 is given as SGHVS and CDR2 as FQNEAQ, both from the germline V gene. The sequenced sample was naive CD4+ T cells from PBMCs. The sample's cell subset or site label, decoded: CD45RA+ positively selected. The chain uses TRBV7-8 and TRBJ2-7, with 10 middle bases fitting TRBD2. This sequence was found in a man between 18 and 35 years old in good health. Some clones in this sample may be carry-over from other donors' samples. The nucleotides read TGTGCCAGCAGCTTAGCCCTAGCGGGAGCCTACGAGCAGTACTTC. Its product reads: CASSLALAGAYEQYF.